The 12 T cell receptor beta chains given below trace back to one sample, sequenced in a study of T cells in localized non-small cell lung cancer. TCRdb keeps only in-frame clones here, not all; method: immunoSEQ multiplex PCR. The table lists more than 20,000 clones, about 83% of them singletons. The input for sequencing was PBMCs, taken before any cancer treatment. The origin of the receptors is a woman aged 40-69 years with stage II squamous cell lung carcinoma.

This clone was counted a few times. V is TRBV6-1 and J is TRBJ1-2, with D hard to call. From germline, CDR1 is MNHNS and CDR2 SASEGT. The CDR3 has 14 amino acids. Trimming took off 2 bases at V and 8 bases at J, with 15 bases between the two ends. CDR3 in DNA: TGTGCCAGCAGTGAAAGCCCGGGTTCGCGGGGCTACACCTTC. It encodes CASSESPGSRGYTF.

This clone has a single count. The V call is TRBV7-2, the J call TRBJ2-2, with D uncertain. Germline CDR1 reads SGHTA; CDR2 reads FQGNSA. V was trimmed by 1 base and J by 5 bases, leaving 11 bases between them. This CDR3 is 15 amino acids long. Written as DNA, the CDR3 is TGTGCCAGCAGCTTAGTGATACTCAGAACCGGGGAGCTGTTTTTT. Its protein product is CASSLVILRTGELFF.

The CDR3 DNA sequence: TGTGCCAGCAGCCGCCAAGTGAACGGCAATGAGCAGTTCTTC. Translated, it gives CASSRQVNGNEQFF. The V and J genes are TRBV7-9 and TRBJ2-1; no clear D. Trimming left V 5 bases short and J 6 bases short, with 14 bases between. The CDR3 is 14 residues long. The germline gives CDR1 SEHNR, CDR2 FQNEAQ (reference sequence).

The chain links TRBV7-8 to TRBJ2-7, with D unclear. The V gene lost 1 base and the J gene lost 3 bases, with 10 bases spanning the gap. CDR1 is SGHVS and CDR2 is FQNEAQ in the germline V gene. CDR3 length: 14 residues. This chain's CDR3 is CASSLVGRDYEQYF. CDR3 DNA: TGTGCCAGCAGCTTAGTGGGCAGAGACTACGAGCAGTACTTC.

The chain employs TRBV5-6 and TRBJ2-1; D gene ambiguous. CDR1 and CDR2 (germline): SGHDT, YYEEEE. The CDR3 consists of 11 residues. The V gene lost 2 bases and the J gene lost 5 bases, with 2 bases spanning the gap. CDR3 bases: TGTGCCAGCAGCTTTAACAATGAGCAGTTCTTC. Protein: CASSFNNEQFF.

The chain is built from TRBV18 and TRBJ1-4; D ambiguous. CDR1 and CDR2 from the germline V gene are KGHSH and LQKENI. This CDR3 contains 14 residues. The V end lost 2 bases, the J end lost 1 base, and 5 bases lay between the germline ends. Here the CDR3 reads CASSPGLTNEKLFF. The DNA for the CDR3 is TGTGCCAGCTCACCAGGGTTAACTAATGAAAAACTGTTTTTT.

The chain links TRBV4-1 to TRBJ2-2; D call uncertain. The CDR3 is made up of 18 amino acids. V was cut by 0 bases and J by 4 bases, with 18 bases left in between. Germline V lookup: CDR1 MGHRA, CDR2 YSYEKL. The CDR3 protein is CASSQDTITVFFTGELFF. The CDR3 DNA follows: TGCGCCAGCAGCCAAGATACAATCACCGTTTTTTTCACCGGGGAGCTGTTTTTT.

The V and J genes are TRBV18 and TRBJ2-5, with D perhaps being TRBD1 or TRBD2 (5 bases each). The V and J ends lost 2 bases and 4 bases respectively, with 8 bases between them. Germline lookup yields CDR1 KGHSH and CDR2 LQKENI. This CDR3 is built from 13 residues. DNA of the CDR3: TGTGCCAGCTCACCAGGGGGTGGAGAGACCCAGTACTTC. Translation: CASSPGGGETQYF.

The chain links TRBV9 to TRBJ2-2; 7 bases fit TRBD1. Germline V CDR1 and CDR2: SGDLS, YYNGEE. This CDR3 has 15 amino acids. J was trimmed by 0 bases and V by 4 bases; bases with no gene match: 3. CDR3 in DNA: TGTGCCAGCAGCCGGGACAGTCCGAACACCGGGGAGCTGTTTTTT. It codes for CASSRDSPNTGELFF.

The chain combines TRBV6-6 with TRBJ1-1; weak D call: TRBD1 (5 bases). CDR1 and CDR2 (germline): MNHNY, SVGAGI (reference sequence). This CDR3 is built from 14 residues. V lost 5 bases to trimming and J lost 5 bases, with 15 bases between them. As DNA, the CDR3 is TGTGCCAGCAGTCCCCGGGAGGGACGGACTGAAGCTTTCTTT. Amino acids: CASSPREGRTEAFF.

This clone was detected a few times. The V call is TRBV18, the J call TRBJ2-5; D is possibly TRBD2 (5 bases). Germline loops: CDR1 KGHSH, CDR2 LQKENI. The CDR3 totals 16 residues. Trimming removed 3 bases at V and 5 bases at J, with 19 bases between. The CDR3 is CASSPLSAARRETQYF. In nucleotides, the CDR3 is TGTGCCAGCTCACCGCTTAGCGCGGCGAGGCGCGAGACCCAGTACTTC.

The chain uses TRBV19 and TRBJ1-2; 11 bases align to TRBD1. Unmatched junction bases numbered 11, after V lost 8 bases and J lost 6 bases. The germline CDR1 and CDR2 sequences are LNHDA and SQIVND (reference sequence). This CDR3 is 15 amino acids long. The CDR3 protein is CASSGQGAPRDGYTF. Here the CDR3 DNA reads TGTGCCAGTTCTGGACAGGGGGCTCCCAGGGATGGCTACACCTTC.